The entry below gives a single T cell receptor beta chain sequence along with its context. Its antigen specificity is not known. The input lacks base qualities; no much larger clone sits a single base away. The germline V gene specifies SGHAT as CDR1 and FQNNGV as CDR2. The CDR3 spans 12 residues, from the cysteine through the phenylalanine. The CDR3 DNA has 36 bases and is translated from base 1. V loses 2 bases, J loses 10 bases, and the germline ends lie 6 bases apart. CD4+ T cells from unexposed donors were collected before the COVID-19 pandemic (2011-2018). Naive and memory CD4+ T cells were separated from cryopreserved PBMCs through CD4 enrichment, which was followed by EasySep naive CD4+ T cell enrichment. The leukapheresis product for the unexposed donors was obtained through commercial purchase. PBMCs were isolated from leukapheresis product or whole blood by Ficoll-Paque PLUS gradient centrifugation. PBMCs were either cryopreserved at -140 degrees C or used fresh in the expansion assay. The QIAamp Micro DNA Kit was used to extract genomic DNA from the CD4+ T cells.

Deep-resolution immunoSEQ TCR-beta sequencing was performed on DNA from uncultured naive and memory CD4+ T cells. The study's processing was this. During preprocessing, nonproductive sequences were removed, along with CDR3s that did not begin with C, did not end with F or W, or were shorter than 7 amino acids. Cultured and uncultured naive and memory CD4+ repertoires were searched for CDR3s previously identified as spike- and CEF-reactive. CDR3 homology was quantified as pairwise Levenshtein distance, calculated with the stringdist R package after three terminal residues were trimmed from each end. Sourced from immuneACCESS, this table was stored by TCRdb with only in-frame sequences that have V and J called. A share of the clones is absent; for the studies checked, an unresolved V gene accounts for under half, and the remainder has no known explanation. V and J calls and clone size are given by that table; D and trimming were obtained from the DNA. A total of tens of thousands of clones appear in this sample, over 90% of them only once. The ten largest clones represent approximately 0.25% of the sample.

These data originate in a study of CD4 T cells in relation to SARS-CoV-2 and coronaviruses (dated by TCRdb to about 2021). Regarding the study in general: Patient-derived lymphoblastoid cell lines were used to map the HLA restriction of shared crossreactive spike epitopes. Samples from a few pre-COVID donors and the naive versus memory experiments were sequenced with the Adaptive Biotechnologies TCR-sequencing kit; other data were Illumina-based. At the level of individual TCR clonotypes, the study evaluated whether memory CD4+ T cells crossreact between the spike proteins of SARS-CoV-2 and those of common cold coronaviruses. A different TCR-beta assay, based on Illumina, was used to sequence expansion assays from other donors in the study. General conclusions and limits of the study: Naive versus memory sequencing indicated the assay detects memory recall responses rather than primary responses primed during culture. Compared with monoreactive clones, crossreactive clones had significantly weaker SARS-CoV-2-driven expansion, a result consistent with antigenic imprinting. Memory CD4+ clonotypes crossrecognizing SARS-CoV-2 and at least one common cold coronavirus spike were found in approximately 60% of donors. Small numbers of patients and of tested TCRs were a limitation of the study. Since the crossreactivity analysis centred on spike protein, crossreactivity against other viral proteins was not assessed. Because no donor provided both pre-pandemic and post-infection samples, tracing the source of pre-existing responses was limited.

Input material: naive CD4+ T cells from PBMCs. This specimen's cell subset or site label, interpreted: naive CD4+ T cells isolated by negative enrichment. Recombination connected TRBV11-2 to TRBJ1-6; the D gene identity is not certain. This receptor was obtained from a human donor in good health. The CDR3 amino acid sequence is: CASSLPKSPLHF. The nucleotide sequence is given as TGTGCCAGCAGCTTACCGAAGTCACCCCTCCACTTT.